This section outlines one T cell receptor (beta chain) sequence together with its context. CDR1 and CDR2 (germline): SGHRS, YFSETQ. CDR3 size: 14 residues. V was pared by 2 bases and J by 1 base, with 9 bases between. Assay: immunoSEQ multiplex PCR; the TCRdb copy retains only in-frame clones and omits some. The profile shows more than 50,000 clones, roughly nine tenths of them singletons. The source of the sample is a study of T cell changes during pregnancy in multiple sclerosis. The V and J genes are TRBV5-1 and TRBJ1-1; TRBD1 is a possible D gene (6 bases). This receptor was taken from a female donor with multiple sclerosis, enrolled in a pregnancy study. Sequencing used peripheral blood, obtained in the first trimester of pregnancy. CDR3 nucleotides: TGCGCCAGCAGCTTCAGGGGAGAGAACACTGAAGCTTTCTTT. Encoded protein: CASSFRGENTEAFF.